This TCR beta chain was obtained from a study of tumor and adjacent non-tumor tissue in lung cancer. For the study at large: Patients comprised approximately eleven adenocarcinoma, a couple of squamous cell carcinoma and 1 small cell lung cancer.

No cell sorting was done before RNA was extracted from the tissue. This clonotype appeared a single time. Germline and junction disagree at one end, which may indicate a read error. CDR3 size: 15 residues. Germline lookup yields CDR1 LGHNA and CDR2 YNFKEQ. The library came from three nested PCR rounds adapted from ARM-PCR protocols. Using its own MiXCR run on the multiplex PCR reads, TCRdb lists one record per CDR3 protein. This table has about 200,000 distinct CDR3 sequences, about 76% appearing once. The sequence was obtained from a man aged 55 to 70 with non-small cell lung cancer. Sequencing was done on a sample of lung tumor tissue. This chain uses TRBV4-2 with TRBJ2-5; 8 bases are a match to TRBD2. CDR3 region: CASSRRGAQQEIQYF. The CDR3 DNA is TGTGCCAGCAGCCGGCGGGGGGCGCAGCAAGAGATCCAGTATTTC.